This T cell receptor (beta chain) emerged from a study of blood T cell repertoires in COVID-19. Background on the study: Researchers got acute and convalescent COVID-19 samples from the United States, Italy and Spain.

Germline CDR1 and CDR2: LGHNA and YNFKEQ. This CDR3 has 14 amino acids. V was cut by 0 bases and J by 7 bases, with 13 bases left in between. There are a few counts of this clone. Some clones are missing from TCRdb's copy, which holds only in-frame ones; the method was immunoSEQ multiplex PCR. This table has about 94,000 clones, approximately 80% appearing once. The sequenced material came from peripheral blood. The J gene is TRBJ2-7, the V gene TRBV4-2; maybe TRBD2 (6 bases). This TCR was recovered from a human donor in a cohort sampled during active COVID-19. The CDR3 DNA follows: TGTGCCAGCAGCCAAGACCCGCGGGGTGTTGAGCAGTACTTC. This sequence encodes CASSQDPRGVEQYF.